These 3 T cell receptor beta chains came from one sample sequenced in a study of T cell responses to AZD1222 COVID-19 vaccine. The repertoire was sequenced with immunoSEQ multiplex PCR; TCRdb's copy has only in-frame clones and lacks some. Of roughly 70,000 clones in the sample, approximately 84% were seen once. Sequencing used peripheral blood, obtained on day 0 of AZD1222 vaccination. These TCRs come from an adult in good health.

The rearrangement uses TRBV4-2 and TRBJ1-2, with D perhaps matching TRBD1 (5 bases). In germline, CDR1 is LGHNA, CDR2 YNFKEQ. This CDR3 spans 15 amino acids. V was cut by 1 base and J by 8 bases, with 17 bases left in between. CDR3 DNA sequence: TGTGCCAGCAGCCAAGCCTTGGGGTCAGGGTGGGGCTACACCTTC. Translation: CASSQALGSGWGYTF.

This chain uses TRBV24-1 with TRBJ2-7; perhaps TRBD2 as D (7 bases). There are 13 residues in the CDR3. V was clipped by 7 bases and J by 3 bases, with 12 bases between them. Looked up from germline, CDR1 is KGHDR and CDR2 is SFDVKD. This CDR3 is CATRREGDYEQYF. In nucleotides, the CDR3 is TGTGCCACCAGGAGGGAGGGGGACTACGAGCAGTACTTC.

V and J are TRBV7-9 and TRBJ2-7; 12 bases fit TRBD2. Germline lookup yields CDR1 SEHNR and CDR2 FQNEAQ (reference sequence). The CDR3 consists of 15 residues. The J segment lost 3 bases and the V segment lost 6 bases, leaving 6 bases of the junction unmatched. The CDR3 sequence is CASSLLAGGFYEQYF. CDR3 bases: TGTGCCAGCAGTCTACTAGCGGGGGGTTTCTACGAGCAGTACTTC.